One and the same sample provided the 23 T cell receptor beta chains below, sequenced in a study of vaccination effects on CD4 cells after COVID-19. TCRdb keeps only in-frame clones here, not all; method: immunoSEQ multiplex PCR. The sample has more than 35,000 clones; approximately 77% are singletons. Their target antigens are unknown. Ahead of sequencing, the ViraFEST assay grew antigen-specific CD4+ T cells using viral peptide pools. With around ten days of culture completed, CD4+ T cells were isolated. Between March and December 2020, the person had a SARS-CoV-2 infection that PCR confirmed. This material consisted of CD4+ T cells from PBMCs cultured with a peptide pool, taken before COVID-19 vaccination. The origin of the receptors is a human donor who had a prior SARS-CoV-2 infection.

The V call is TRBV4-1, the J call TRBJ2-3; 7 bases agree with TRBD1. The germline gives CDR1 MGHRA, CDR2 YSYEKL. Trimming took 2 bases from V and 4 from J; bases not matched to a gene: 9. The CDR3 has 16 amino acids. CDR3: CASSQQIRGPPDTQYF. The DNA for the CDR3 is TGCGCCAGCAGCCAACAAATAAGGGGGCCCCCAGATACGCAGTATTTT.

The V call is TRBV4-1, the J call TRBJ2-5, with D unclear. CDR1 is MGHRA and CDR2 is YSYEKL in the germline V gene. The V and J ends lost 0 bases and 5 bases respectively, with 10 bases between them. CDR3 size: 14 residues. The chain's CDR3 is CASSQEHTRETQYF. CDR3 bases: TGCGCCAGCAGCCAAGAGCATACGCGGGAGACCCAGTACTTC.

This clone has only a few counts. The V and J genes are TRBV9 and TRBJ2-2; the match to TRBD1 covers 9 bases. With 6 bases clipped from V and 2 bases from J, the junction kept 5 bases outside the gene matches. The CDR3 spans 15 residues. Germline-derived CDR1 and CDR2 are SGDLS and YYNGEE. The CDR3 sequence is CASNRDRANTGELFF. DNA of the CDR3: TGTGCCAGCAATCGGGACAGGGCTAACACCGGGGAGCTGTTTTTT.

This clone has only one observation. The V gene is TRBV5-6, the J gene TRBJ2-1; D call uncertain. Germline CDR1 and CDR2: SGHDT and YYEEEE. The CDR3 is 12 amino acids. V was clipped by 3 bases and J by 9 bases, with 10 bases between them. Here the CDR3 DNA reads TGTGCCAGCAGCTCCGCCTGGGGTGAGCAGTTCTTC. This translates into CASSSAWGEQFF.

This chain uses TRBV5-1 with TRBJ2-5; 8 positions match TRBD1. The CDR3 loop spans 14 amino acids. The germline CDR1 and CDR2 sequences are SGHRS and YFSETQ. With V trimmed by 0 bases and J by 5 bases, 3 bases remained unmatched. The CDR3 region is CASSLAGGRETQYF. The DNA of the CDR3 is TGCGCCAGCAGCTTGGCAGGGGGCAGGGAGACCCAGTACTTC.

The chain carries TRBV7-8 and TRBJ2-7; 8 bases are a match to TRBD1. This CDR3 spans 15 amino acids. The trim removed 2 bases at V and 3 bases at J, leaving 6 bases unmatched. Germline CDR1 and CDR2: SGHVS and FQNEAQ. Here the CDR3 DNA reads TGTGCCAGCAGCTTATACCGGGACAGGTACTACGAGCAGTACTTC. Protein: CASSLYRDRYYEQYF.

This rearrangement joins TRBV27 to TRBJ1-6; no clear D gene. The CDR3 consists of 15 residues. Germline loops: CDR1 MNHEY, CDR2 SMNVEV (reference sequence). V was pared by 7 bases and J by 4 bases, with 14 bases between. CDR3 bases: TGTGCCAGCAAAGAGAAGGATTTATATAATTCACCCCTCCACTTT. It is translated as CASKEKDLYNSPLHF.

V is TRBV7-3 and J is TRBJ1-1, with unresolved D. Trimming cost V 5 bases and J 0 bases, with 7 bases left between them. Germline-derived CDR1 and CDR2 are SGHTA and FQGTGA. This CDR3 region has 13 residues. CDR3 amino acids: CASSLHMNTEAFF. The CDR3 nucleotides are TGTGCCAGCAGCCTACATATGAACACTGAAGCTTTCTTT.

The V gene is TRBV7-2, the J gene TRBJ2-7, with TRBD2 identical over 9 bases. The junction had 8 bases not matched to a gene; V was cut back by 3 bases and J by 2 bases. CDR3 size: 16 residues. Per the germline V gene, CDR1 is SGHTA and CDR2 is FQGNSA. CDR3 nucleotides: TGTGCCAGCAGCTTGGGGCAGCTAGCGGGGACCTACGAGCAGTACTTC. Translated: CASSLGQLAGTYEQYF.

The J gene is TRBJ2-2, the V gene TRBV6-5; 7 bases fit TRBD1. The CDR3 length is 15 residues. The germline CDR1 and CDR2 sequences are MNHEY and SVGAGI. V dropped 5 bases and J dropped 0; count of bases not matched to a gene: 3. The CDR3, as DNA: TGTGCCAGCAGTAGAACAGGGGCGAACACCGGGGAGCTGTTTTTT. Encoded protein: CASSRTGANTGELFF.

This chain links TRBV6-1 with TRBJ2-1, with D uncertain. The V end was cut by 3 bases, the J end by 5 bases, with 23 bases between. CDR1 is MNHNS, CDR2 SASEGT, per germline. This CDR3 is built from 18 residues. In nucleotides, the CDR3 is TGTGCCAGCAGTGACGTATATGGTATGGCGAAAACTAACAATGAGCAGTTCTTC. Residues: CASSDVYGMAKTNNEQFF.

The chain is built from TRBV12-3 or TRBV12-4 and TRBJ1-1; TRBD1 is a possible D gene (6 bases). Trimming took off 5 bases at V and 8 bases at J, with 12 bases between the two ends. The CDR3 spans 12 residues. CDR3 bases: TGTGCCAGCAGTCAGGGGAGAACGGAAGCTTTCTTT. This sequence encodes CASSQGRTEAFF.

This chain links TRBV27 with TRBJ1-6; the D gene is possibly TRBD1 (5 bases). Trimming cost V 5 bases and J 14 bases, with 25 bases left between them. The CDR3 covers 16 residues. CDR1 and CDR2 (germline): MNHEY, SMNVEV (reference sequence). The CDR3 protein is CASSALVGPRNSALHF. The CDR3, as DNA: TGTGCCAGCAGTGCACTTGTGGGACCGCGAAATTCGGCCCTCCACTTT.

The rearrangement joins TRBV2 to TRBJ1-1, with TRBD1 matching 9 bases. The CDR3 covers 14 residues. Looked up from germline, CDR1 is SNHLY and CDR2 is FYNNEI. V shed 7 bases and J 0 bases; nucleotides not matched to a gene: 3. The CDR3 DNA sequence: TGTGCCAGCACAAGGGACAGGGTGAACACTGAAGCTTTCTTT. Its protein is CASTRDRVNTEAFF. The full variable domain, rest sourced from reference TRBV2 and TRBJ1-1, is EPEVTQTPSHQVTQMGQEVILRCVPISNHLYFYWYRQILGQKVEFLVSFYNNEISEKSEIFDDQFSVERPDGSNFTLKIRSTKLEDSAMYFCASTRDRVNTEAFFGQGTRLTVV.

This clone was seen more than once but under ten times. The chain uses TRBV4-2 and TRBJ2-1; 7 nucleotides line up with TRBD1. Germline assignment: CDR1 LGHNA and CDR2 YNFKEQ. This CDR3 spans 16 amino acids. V lost 5 bases and J lost 0; bases outside the gene matches: 7. The CDR3 nucleotides read TGTGCCAGCAGCGTTACCGGGACAGTCTCCTACAATGAGCAGTTCTTC. Residues: CASSVTGTVSYNEQFF.

To note about this clone: The junction departs from the called germline gene at one end, perhaps through a read error. This chain joins TRBV7-7 and TRBJ2-2; 11 bases line up with TRBD2. Germline CDR1 and CDR2: SSHAT and FNYEAQ (reference sequence). The CDR3 has 15 residues. CDR3 loop: CASSLAGGSAGELFF. The CDR3 DNA reads as TGTGCTAGCAGCTTAGCGGGAGGGAGCGCCGGGGAGCTGTTTTTT.

This sequence joins TRBV5-6 and TRBJ2-7, with 8 bases matching TRBD1. Germline CDR1 SGHDT, CDR2 YYEEEE. V was clipped by 0 bases and J by 4 bases; unmatched bases: 3. This CDR3 spans 14 amino acids. The DNA for the CDR3 is TGTGCCAGCAGCTTGGACAGGGGGAGGTACGAGCAGTACTTC. It encodes CASSLDRGRYEQYF.

This rearrangement joins TRBV19 to TRBJ2-6; 9 nucleotides align to TRBD1. V trimming: 6 bases; J trimming: 2 bases; junction bases outside the gene matches: 2. The CDR3 runs 15 residues. Germline CDR1 is LNHDA and CDR2 is SQIVND (reference sequence). The CDR3 region is CASRGTGTGANVLTF. For the CDR3, the DNA is TGTGCCAGTAGGGGGACAGGGACTGGGGCCAACGTCCTGACTTTC. The full variable domain, completed using reference TRBV19 and TRBJ2-6, is DGGITQSPKYLFRKEGQNVTLSCEQNLNHDAMYWYRQDPGQGLRLIYYSQIVNDFQKGDIAEGYSVSREKKESFPLTVTSAQKNPTAFYLCASRGTGTGANVLTFGAGSRLTVL.

The chain uses TRBV7-8 and TRBJ2-7; 8 nucleotides line up with TRBD1. CDR1 is SGHVS and CDR2 is FQNEAQ in the germline V gene. The CDR3 length is 17 residues. The V and J ends lost 5 bases and 9 bases, in that order; junction bases with no gene match: 21. In DNA form, the CDR3 reads TGTGCCAGCAGCCGGGACAGGATGATTTTAGCGTCCTCTGGGCAGTACTTC. Translating gives CASSRDRMILASSGQYF.

The J gene is TRBJ1-2, the V gene TRBV18; 11 bases match TRBD1. CDR3 size: 18 residues. Trimming took 3 bases from V and 4 from J; bases not matched to a gene: 13. CDR1 and CDR2 (germline): KGHSH, LQKENI. The CDR3 DNA is TGTGCCAGCTCACCTTGGACAGGGGGCGCTGAAAGAGTCTATGGCTACACCTTC. The encoded protein is CASSPWTGGAERVYGYTF.

This clone was observed a single time. The CDR3, as DNA: TGTGCCAGCAGCTTTTGGGGACGGAGCTCCTACGAGCAGTACTTC. Translating gives CASSFWGRSSYEQYF. V usage is TRBV5-6 and J usage is TRBJ2-7; D is possibly TRBD1 or TRBD2 (5 bases each). Germline V gene data show CDR1 as SGHDT and CDR2 as YYEEEE. This CDR3 is 15 amino acids long. Trimming took off 2 bases at V and 0 bases at J, with 12 bases between the two ends.

This clone has more than one count but fewer than ten. The chain uses TRBV2 and TRBJ1-5; D gene uncertain. The germline V gene encodes CDR1 SNHLY and CDR2 FYNNEI. The V end was cut by 1 base, the J end by 0 bases, with 10 bases between. The CDR3 runs 16 residues. CDR3 nucleotide sequence: TGTGCCAGCAGTGAAGACACAGCTTATAGCAATCAGCCCCAGCATTTT. This sequence encodes CASSEDTAYSNQPQHF.

The rearrangement joins TRBV5-4 to TRBJ2-1, with TRBD2 matching over 10 bases. Unmatched junction bases numbered 4, after V lost 2 bases and J lost 5 bases. The CDR3 spans 15 residues. Germline CDR1 is SGHNT and CDR2 is YYREEE (reference sequence). The CDR3 DNA is TGTGCCAGCAGCTTCGGGACTAGCGCAAACAATGAGCAGTTCTTC. Encoded protein: CASSFGTSANNEQFF.